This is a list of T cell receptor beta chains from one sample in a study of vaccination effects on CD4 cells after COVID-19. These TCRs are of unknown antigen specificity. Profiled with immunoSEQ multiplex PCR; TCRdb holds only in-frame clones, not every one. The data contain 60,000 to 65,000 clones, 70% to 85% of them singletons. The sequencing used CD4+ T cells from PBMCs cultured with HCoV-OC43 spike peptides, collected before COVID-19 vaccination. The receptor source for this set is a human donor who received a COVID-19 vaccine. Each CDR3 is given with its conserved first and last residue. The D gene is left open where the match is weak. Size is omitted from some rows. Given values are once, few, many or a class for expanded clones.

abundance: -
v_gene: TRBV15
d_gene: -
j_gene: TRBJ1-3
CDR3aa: CATSREASGNTIYF
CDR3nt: TGTGCCACCAGCAGAGAAGCCTCTGGAAACACCATATATTTT

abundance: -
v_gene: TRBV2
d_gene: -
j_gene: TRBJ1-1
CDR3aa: CASSVIQGGTEAFF
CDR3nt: TGTGCCAGCAGTGTGATTCAGGGCGGCACTGAAGCTTTCTTT

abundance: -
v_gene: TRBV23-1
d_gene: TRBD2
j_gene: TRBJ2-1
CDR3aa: CASQRGGSSPPNEQFF
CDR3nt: TGCGCCAGCCAGCGGGGGGGTAGTAGCCCCCCCAATGAGCAGTTCTTC

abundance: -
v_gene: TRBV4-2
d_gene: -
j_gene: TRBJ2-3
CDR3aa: CASSQPTGLTDTQYF
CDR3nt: TGTGCCAGCAGCCAACCGACAGGTCTAACAGATACGCAGTATTTT

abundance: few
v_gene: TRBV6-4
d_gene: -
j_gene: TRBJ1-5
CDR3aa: CASSVTANQPQHF
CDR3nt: TGTGCCAGCAGTGTGACAGCTAATCAGCCCCAGCATTTT

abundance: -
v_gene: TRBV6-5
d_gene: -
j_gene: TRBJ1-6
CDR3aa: CASLPPGGNSPLHF
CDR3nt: TGTGCCAGCCTTCCCCCCGGGGGGAATTCACCCCTCCACTTT

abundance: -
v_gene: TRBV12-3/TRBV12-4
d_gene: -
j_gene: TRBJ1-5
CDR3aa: CASSPPRKPQHF
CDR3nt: TGTGCCAGCAGTCCTCCCCGAAAGCCCCAGCATTTT

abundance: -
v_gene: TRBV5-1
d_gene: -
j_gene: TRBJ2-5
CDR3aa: CASSLGGYAGETQYF
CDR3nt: TGCGCCAGCAGCTTGGGGGGGTATGCTGGAGAGACCCAGTACTTC

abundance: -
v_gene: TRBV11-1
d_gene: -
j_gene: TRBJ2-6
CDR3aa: CASSAEGTGANVLTF
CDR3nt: TGTGCCAGCAGCGCCGAAGGGACTGGGGCCAACGTCCTGACTTTC

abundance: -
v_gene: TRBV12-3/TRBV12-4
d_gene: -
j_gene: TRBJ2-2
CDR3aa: CASTQDLTGELFF
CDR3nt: TGTGCCAGCACTCAGGACCTAACCGGGGAGCTGTTTTTT

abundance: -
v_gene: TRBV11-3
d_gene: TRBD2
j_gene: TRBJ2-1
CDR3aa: CASSLDPLAGDEQFF
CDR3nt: TGTGCCAGCAGCTTAGACCCCCTAGCGGGGGACGAGCAGTTCTTC

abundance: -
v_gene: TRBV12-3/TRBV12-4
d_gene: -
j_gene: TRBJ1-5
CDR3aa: CASSFSGNQPQHF
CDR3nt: TGTGCCAGCAGTTTTTCAGGGAATCAGCCCCAGCATTTT

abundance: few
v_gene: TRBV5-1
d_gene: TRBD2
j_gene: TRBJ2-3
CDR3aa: CASRWTSGGLSGAGAQYF
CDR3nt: TGCGCCAGCAGGTGGACTAGCGGGGGCCTTAGCGGAGCGGGAGCGCAGTATTTT

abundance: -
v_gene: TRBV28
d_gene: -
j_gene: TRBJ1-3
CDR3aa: CASSFGVGTTRIRTGGNTIYF
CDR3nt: TGTGCCAGCAGTTTTGGTGTCGGGACAACTCGGATTAGGACGGGCGGAAACACCATATATTTT

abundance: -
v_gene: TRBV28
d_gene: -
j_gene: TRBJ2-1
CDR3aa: CASYPVGSSYNEQFF
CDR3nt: TGTGCCAGCTACCCTGTGGGGAGCTCCTACAATGAGCAGTTCTTC

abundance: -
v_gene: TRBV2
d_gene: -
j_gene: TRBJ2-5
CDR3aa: CASSERNARETQYF
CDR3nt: TGTGCCAGCAGTGAAAGGAATGCGCGGGAGACCCAGTACTTC

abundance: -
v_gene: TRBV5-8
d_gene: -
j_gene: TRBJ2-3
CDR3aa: CASSLSGFGGPRDTQYF
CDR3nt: TGTGCCAGCAGCTTGTCCGGTTTCGGGGGGCCCAGGGATACGCAGTATTTT

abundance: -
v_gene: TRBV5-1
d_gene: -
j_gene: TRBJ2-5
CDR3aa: CASSLVGSTQETQYF
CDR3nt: TGCGCCAGCAGCTTGGTAGGATCGACCCAAGAGACCCAGTACTTC

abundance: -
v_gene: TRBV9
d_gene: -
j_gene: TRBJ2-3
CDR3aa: CASSVVAFSDTQYF
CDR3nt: TGTGCCAGCAGCGTAGTGGCCTTCAGCGATACGCAGTATTTT

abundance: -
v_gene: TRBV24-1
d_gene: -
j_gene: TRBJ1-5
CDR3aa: CATSDFLANQPQHF
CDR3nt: TGTGCCACCAGTGATTTTTTGGCCAATCAGCCCCAGCATTTT

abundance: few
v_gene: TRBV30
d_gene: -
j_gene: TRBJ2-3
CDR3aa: CAWTPGRLDTQYF
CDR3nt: TGTGCCTGGACCCCAGGCCGGTTAGATACGCAGTATTTT

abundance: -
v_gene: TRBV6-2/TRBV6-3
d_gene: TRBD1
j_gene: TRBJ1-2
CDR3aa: CASSRQGAGYTF
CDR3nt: TGTGCCAGCAGTCGACAGGGGGCTGGCTACACCTTC

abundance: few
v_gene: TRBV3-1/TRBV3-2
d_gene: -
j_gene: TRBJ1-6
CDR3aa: CASSFGQFPPLHF
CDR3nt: TGTGCCAGCAGCTTTGGACAGTTCCCACCCCTCCACTTT

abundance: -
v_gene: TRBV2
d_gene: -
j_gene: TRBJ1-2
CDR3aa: CASSPRLVGFYGYTF
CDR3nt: TGTGCCAGCAGTCCCCGTTTAGTCGGATTCTATGGCTACACCTTC

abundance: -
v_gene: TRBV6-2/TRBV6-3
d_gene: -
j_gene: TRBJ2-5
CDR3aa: CASSSGGGRPSEETQYF
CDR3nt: TGTGCCAGCAGTTCTGGAGGGGGCCGCCCTTCAGAGGAGACCCAGTACTTC

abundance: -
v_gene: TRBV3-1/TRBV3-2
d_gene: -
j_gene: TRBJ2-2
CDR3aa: CASSPNTGELFF
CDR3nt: TGTGCCAGCAGCCCGAACACCGGGGAGCTGTTTTTT

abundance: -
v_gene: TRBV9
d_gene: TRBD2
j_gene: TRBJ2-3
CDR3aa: CASSRDYADTQYF
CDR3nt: TGTGCCAGCAGCCGGGACTACGCAGATACGCAGTATTTT

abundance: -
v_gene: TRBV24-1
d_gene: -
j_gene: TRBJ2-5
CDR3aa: CATSDKPWGSETQYF
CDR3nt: TGTGCCACCAGTGATAAGCCATGGGGTAGCGAGACCCAGTACTTC

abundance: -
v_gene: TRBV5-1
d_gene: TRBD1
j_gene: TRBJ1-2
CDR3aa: CASSQQGVDGYTF
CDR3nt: TGCGCCAGCAGCCAACAGGGGGTCGATGGCTACACCTTC

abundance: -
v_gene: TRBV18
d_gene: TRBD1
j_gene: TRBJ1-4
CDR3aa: CASSYGTDNEKLFF
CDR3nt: TGTGCCAGCTCCTACGGGACAGATAATGAAAAACTGTTTTTT

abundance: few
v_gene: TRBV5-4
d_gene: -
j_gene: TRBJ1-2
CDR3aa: CASSRRGAGYDYGYTF
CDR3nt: TGTGCCAGCAGCCGCCGAGGGGCGGGATACGACTATGGCTACACCTTC